These 13 T cell receptor beta chains were all obtained from the same sample, sequenced in a study of identical twins. Each CDR3 protein is one row after TCRdb ran MiXCR on the 5' RACE reads. This table has around 250,000 distinct CDR3 sequences, 5.5% to 8% appearing once. This sample also belongs to another study, concerning yellow fever vaccine responses in identical twins.

Input material: memory (CD45RO+) T cells sorted from blood. These receptors all come from a woman aged 18-29 years in good health.

The chain recombines TRBV3-1 with TRBJ1-1; no clear D. The CDR3 consists of 16 residues. V gave up 3 bases and J gave up 1 base, with 15 bases separating them. The germline V gene encodes CDR1 LGHDT and CDR2 YNNKEL (reference sequence). The CDR3 is CASSHPIRTGNTEAFF. The CDR3 region has the DNA TGTGCCAGCAGCCACCCCATTCGGACGGGGAACACTGAAGCTTTCTTT.

This chain connects TRBV3-1 to TRBJ1-2; no clear D gene. The V end was cut by 1 base, the J end by 8 bases, with 26 bases between. Germline lookup yields CDR1 LGHDT and CDR2 YNNKEL (reference sequence). The CDR3 length is 18 residues. The CDR3 is CASSQVRQETVEIPGYTF. For the CDR3, the DNA is TGTGCCAGCAGCCAAGTCCGCCAAGAGACGGTCGAAATCCCGGGCTACACCTTC.

This clonotype has a handful of counts. This chain links TRBV5-1 with TRBJ2-1; D possibly uses TRBD1 or TRBD2 (5 bases each). Germline V CDR1 and CDR2: SGHRS, YFSETQ. The CDR3 is made up of 14 amino acids. With 4 bases removed from V and 5 bases from J, the gap between germline ends came to 13 bases. The CDR3 is CASSQGRDDNEQFF. CDR3 in DNA: TGCGCCAGCAGCCAGGGCCGGGACGACAATGAGCAGTTCTTC.

This clonotype was picked up a small number of times. The rearrangement joins TRBV5-5 to TRBJ1-2, with TRBD1 matching 8 bases. Germline V gives CDR1 SGHKS, CDR2 YYEKEE (reference sequence). This CDR3 has 13 amino acids. V was pared by 4 bases and J by 8 bases, with 7 bases of the junction left unmatched. The CDR3, as DNA: TGTGCCAGCAGCGACCCAGGGGGCAGCGGCTACACCTTC. Residues: CASSDPGGSGYTF.

This chain links TRBV5-6 with TRBJ2-7; 7 bases match TRBD2. This CDR3 contains 14 residues. Trimming took 7 bases from V and 4 from J; bases not matched to a gene: 11. CDR1 is SGHDT and CDR2 is YYEEEE in the germline V gene. The CDR3: CASEKAGFSYEQYF. CDR3 bases: TGTGCCAGCGAGAAAGCGGGATTTTCTTACGAGCAGTACTTC.

The chain carries TRBV20-1 and TRBJ2-2; possibly TRBD1 or TRBD2 for D (7 bases each). CDR3 size: 14 residues. V lost 3 bases and J lost 1, with 9 bases in between. Germline V lookup: CDR1 DFQATT, CDR2 SNEGSKA (reference sequence). Written as DNA, the CDR3 is TGCAGTGCTAGCAGGGGGGGGAACACCGGGGAGCTGTTTTTT. Its translation is CSASRGGNTGELFF.

This clonotype was observed many times. The rearrangement uses TRBV6-1 and TRBJ1-1; TRBD1 matches at 8 bases. The length of the CDR3 is 14 residues. V lost 6 bases, J lost 1 base, and 4 bases stayed unmatched. Germline values: CDR1 MNHNS, CDR2 SASEGT. CDR3: CASSAGTGNTEAFF. The DNA of the CDR3 is TGTGCCAGCAGCGCCGGGACAGGGAACACTGAAGCTTTCTTT.

V is TRBV20-1 and J is TRBJ2-7; perhaps TRBD2 as D (6 bases). This CDR3 spans 13 amino acids. Trimming cost V 3 bases and J 5 bases, with 14 bases left between them. Germline CDR1 DFQATT, CDR2 SNEGSKA (reference sequence). The CDR3 coding sequence is TGCAGTGCTAGTAGCGGAGGAGTCAACGAGCAGTACTTC. Translated: CSASSGGVNEQYF.

This clonotype was observed at least ten times. The chain links TRBV24-1 to TRBJ2-2, with TRBD1 as a possible D gene (6 bases). Per the germline V gene, CDR1 is KGHDR and CDR2 is SFDVKD. This CDR3 region has 14 residues. V was shortened by 5 bases and J by 1 base, with 7 bases between the two germline ends. CDR3 nucleotides: TGTGCCACCAGTGCGACAGGGAACACCGGGGAGCTGTTTTTT. It yields the protein CATSATGNTGELFF.

This clonotype showed up many times. This chain connects TRBV20-1 to TRBJ1-6; the D gene is possibly TRBD1 (5 bases). The CDR3 extends over 14 amino acids. The germline V gene encodes CDR1 DFQATT and CDR2 SNEGSKA (reference sequence). V lost 3 bases and J 10 bases, leaving 16 bases between the germline ends. CDR3 loop: CSARGGPLGSPLHF. CDR3 coding DNA: TGCAGTGCTAGGGGGGGTCCCTTAGGATCACCCCTCCACTTT.

V gene TRBV18 combines with J gene TRBJ2-7; D is unclear. This CDR3 comprises 13 residues. From germline, CDR1 is KGHSH and CDR2 LQKENI. The V end was cut by 1 base, the J end by 1 base, with 5 bases between. The CDR3 sequence is CASSPQRSYEQYF. The DNA of the CDR3 is TGTGCCAGCTCACCACAAAGATCCTACGAGCAGTACTTC.

The rearrangement joins TRBV18 to TRBJ1-5; 7 bases align to TRBD1. With 8 bases clipped from V and 0 bases from J, the junction kept 10 bases outside the gene matches. The CDR3 is made up of 16 amino acids. Germline CDR1 and CDR2: KGHSH and LQKENI. Here the CDR3 DNA reads TGTGCCAGCGCCCTCGACAGGGATTATAGCAATCAGCCCCAGCATTTT. Translated, it gives CASALDRDYSNQPQHF.

This clonotype has a count of ten or more. The J gene is TRBJ2-2, the V gene TRBV11-2, with 10 nucleotides matching TRBD1. Germline V gene lookup returns CDR1 SGHAT and CDR2 FQNNGV. This CDR3 is built from 15 residues. With 5 bases clipped from V and 4 bases from J, the junction kept 4 bases outside the gene matches. CDR3 sequence: CASSMGQGLTGELFF. CDR3 nucleotide sequence: TGTGCCAGCAGCATGGGACAGGGGCTCACCGGGGAGCTGTTTTTT. Supplemented by reference TRBV11-2 and TRBJ2-2, the full variable domain reads EAGVAQSPRYKIIEKRQSVAFWCNPISGHATLYWYQQILGQGPKLLIQFQNNGVVDDSQLPKDRFSAERLKGVDSTLKIQPAKLEDSAVYLCASSMGQGLTGELFFGEGSRLTVL.